What follows are 13 T cell receptor beta chains derived from one specimen sequenced in a study of CD8+CD57+ T cells in acquired aplastic anemia. The template used for profiling TCR beta VDJ and CDR3 was genomic DNA. MiXCR, applied by TCRdb to the reads, yields one record per CDR3 protein. The sample lists some 200,000 distinct CDR3 sequences, 60% to 65% occurring once. Sequenced sample: sorted CD4+, CD8+, or CD8+CD57+ T cells (not recorded which) from PBMCs. These receptors came from a human donor in good health.

This clonotype has more than one count but fewer than ten. At one end, the junction sequence differs from germline, possibly due to a read error. The V call is TRBV20-1, the J call TRBJ2-2; perhaps TRBD2 as D (6 bases). The CDR3 extends over 14 amino acids. Germline V gives CDR1 DFQATT, CDR2 SNEGSKA (reference sequence). CDR3 residues: CSASPGRGYNEQFF. As DNA, the CDR3 is TGCAGTGCTAGCCCCGGGAGAGGATACAATGAGCAGTTTTTT.

The chain combines TRBV2 with TRBJ2-7; TRBD1 aligns across 7 bases. V trimming: 7 bases; J trimming: 4 bases; junction bases outside the gene matches: 4. CDR3 length: 12 residues. Per the germline V gene, CDR1 is SNHLY and CDR2 is FYNNEI. The CDR3 region has the DNA TGTGCCAGCACCGACAGGGATTACGAGCAGTACTTC. It encodes CASTDRDYEQYF.

The gene calls are TRBV2 and TRBJ1-5, with 12 positions matching TRBD1. Germline lookup yields CDR1 SNHLY and CDR2 FYNNEI. J was trimmed by 5 bases and V by 2 bases; bases with no gene match: 7. The CDR3 is 17 residues long. This CDR3 reads CASSERGDRGRYQPQHF. In DNA, the CDR3 is TGTGCCAGCAGTGAAAGGGGGGACAGGGGGCGTTATCAGCCCCAGCATTTT.

The chain uses TRBV10-3 and TRBJ2-3, with D possibly called TRBD1 or TRBD2 (5 bases each). The V and J ends lost 4 bases and 0 bases respectively, with 14 bases between them. The CDR3 loop spans 16 amino acids. Germline V gives CDR1 ENHRY, CDR2 SYGVKD. Here the CDR3 reads CAISVDRGVSTDTQYF. CDR3 nucleotide sequence: TGTGCCATCAGTGTGGACCGGGGCGTTAGCACAGATACGCAGTATTTT.

The chain links TRBV19 to TRBJ2-4; 8 nucleotides match TRBD1. Germline V gives CDR1 LNHDA, CDR2 SQIVND (reference sequence). This CDR3 is built from 16 residues. The V gene end was trimmed by 5 bases and the J gene end by 0 bases; junction bases not matched to a gene: 6. For the CDR3, the DNA is TGTGCCAGTAGTTTGGCAGGGGGCCTAGCCAAAAACATTCAGTACTTC. Translation gives CASSLAGGLAKNIQYF.

The rearrangement links TRBV10-3 to TRBJ2-1, with a weak D call TRBD2 (5 bases). Trimming shortened V by 6 bases and J by 4 bases, and 13 bases separated the two germline ends. The CDR3 loop spans 14 amino acids. Germline lookup yields CDR1 ENHRY and CDR2 SYGVKD. This chain's CDR3 is CAISRETSYNEQFF. CDR3 bases: TGTGCCATCAGCCGGGAAACTTCATACAATGAGCAGTTCTTC.

The sample holds many counts of this clonotype. V usage is TRBV4-3 and J usage is TRBJ1-2; D remains ambiguous. This CDR3 comprises 15 residues. Germline assignment: CDR1 LGHNA and CDR2 YSLEER. Trimming cost V 0 bases and J 1 base, with 9 bases left between them. The CDR3 DNA follows: TGCGCCAGCAGCCAAGATGGCAGCTTTAACTATGGCTACACCTTC. This codes for CASSQDGSFNYGYTF.

The DNA for the CDR3 is TGTGCCACCAGTGAGCGACAGGGCGGATACACCTTC. Its protein product is CATSERQGGYTF. This rearrangement joins TRBV24-1 to TRBJ1-2; TRBD1 aligns across 7 bases. The V segment lost 4 bases and the J segment 11 bases; nucleotides outside the gene matches: 6. Per the germline V gene, CDR1 is KGHDR and CDR2 is SFDVKD. This CDR3 spans 12 amino acids.

This clonotype was detected only once. The chain links TRBV7-8 to TRBJ2-1, with D tentatively TRBD1 (8 bases). In germline, CDR1 is SGHVS, CDR2 FQNEAQ. This CDR3 region has 15 residues. The V end lost 3 bases, the J end lost 10 bases, and 19 bases lay between the germline ends. This chain's CDR3 is CASSLAGDRSREQFF. The CDR3 DNA reads TGTGCCAGCAGCTTGGCGGGGGACAGGTCAAGAGAGCAGTTCTTC. Combining the CDR3 with reference TRBV7-8 and TRBJ2-1 gives the whole variable domain GAGVSQSPRYKVAKRGQDVALRCDPISGHVSLFWYQQALGQGPEFLTYFQNEAQLDKSGLPSDRFFAERPEGSVSTLKIQRTQQEDSAVYLCASSLAGDRSREQFFGPGTRLTVL.

This clonotype was observed a handful of times. CDR3 loop: CASSEVRGLAGGWRTDTQYF. DNA of the CDR3: TGTGCCAGCAGTGAAGTGAGGGGACTAGCGGGAGGGTGGCGCACAGATACGCAGTATTTT. The rearrangement uses TRBV25-1 and TRBJ2-3; 16 bases map to TRBD2. CDR1 is MGHDK and CDR2 is SYGVNS in the germline V gene. This CDR3 is 20 amino acids long. V lost 2 bases to trimming and J lost 1 base; unmatched junction nucleotides: 9.

The chain is built from TRBV20-1 and TRBJ1-6; tentative D call: TRBD1 (5 bases). Trimming pared 6 bases from V and 10 bases from J, leaving 19 bases between. The CDR3 spans 14 residues. Germline CDR1 and CDR2: DFQATT and SNEGSKA (reference sequence). The CDR3 reads CSAFPGRRGSPLHF. The DNA for the CDR3 is TGCAGTGCCTTCCCAGGGCGCCGAGGGTCACCCCTCCACTTT.

The chain employs TRBV2 and TRBJ2-3; 9 bases fit TRBD2. CDR3 length equals 15 residues. Trimming removed 2 bases from V and 4 bases from J; junction bases left unmatched: 4. Germline V lookup: CDR1 SNHLY, CDR2 FYNNEI. CDR3 region: CASSELGGGADTQYF. DNA for the CDR3: TGTGCCAGCAGTGAACTTGGCGGGGGGGCAGATACGCAGTATTTT.

The chain recombines TRBV2 with TRBJ2-7, with 8 bases fitting TRBD1. V lost 1 base, J lost 3 bases, and 2 bases stayed unmatched. This CDR3 comprises 14 residues. Germline lookup yields CDR1 SNHLY and CDR2 FYNNEI. CDR3 nucleotides: TGTGCCAGCAGTGAAGGGACAGGGAGCTACGAGCAGTACTTC. This encodes CASSEGTGSYEQYF.